These T cell receptor beta chains were read from a single sample in a study of blood T cell repertoires in COVID-19. Only in-frame clones appear in the TCRdb table, and some are missing; sequencing was by immunoSEQ multiplex PCR. The sample carries around 34,000 clones, less than 85% recorded once. What was sequenced was peripheral blood. The receptors come from a woman in her 70s with acute or convalescent COVID-19. CDR3s include the opening cysteine and the closing phenylalanine or tryptophan. Fields, in order: V gene, J gene, D gene, clone size, CDR3 DNA, CDR3 protein. The D gene is left open where the match is weak. Expanded clones are given a class, and other clones once, few, many or no size at all.

TRBV15	TRBJ1-1	.	.	TGTGCCACCAGTCAGAACACTGAAGCTTTCTTT	CATSQNTEAFF
TRBV5-5	TRBJ1-4	.	.	TGTGCCAGCAGCTTGGAGGGGCTGGGTAATGAAAAACTGTTTTTT	CASSLEGLGNEKLFF
TRBV5-1	TRBJ1-2	TRBD1	.	TGCGCCAGCAGCTGGACAGGGGTCGGCTACACCTTC	CASSWTGVGYTF
TRBV6-5	TRBJ2-1	TRBD1	.	TGTGCCACCCTGGTAGGGACAGGCAGTTACAATGAGCAGTTCTTC	CATLVGTGSYNEQFF
TRBV5-1	TRBJ2-5	.	.	TGCGCCAGCAGCTTACCTAAAGAGACCCAGTACTTC	CASSLPKETQYF
TRBV19	TRBJ2-7	.	.	TGTGCCAGTAGAGGGACTTTATACGAGCAGTACTTC	CASRGTLYEQYF
TRBV12-3/TRBV12-4	TRBJ1-4	.	.	TGTGCCAGCAGTTTAGAGGGACACCCAAAACTGTTTTTT	CASSLEGHPKLFF
TRBV7-2	TRBJ2-2	.	few	TGTGCCAGCAGCGTAACGGGACTCCCCACTACACCGTACACCGGGGAGCTGTTTTTT	CASSVTGLPTTPYTGELFF
TRBV11-2	TRBJ2-1	TRBD1	.	TGTGCCAGCAGCATTGGACAGGGGTTCGATGAGCAGTTCTTC	CASSIGQGFDEQFF
TRBV10-2	TRBJ2-2	.	.	TGCGCCAGCAGTGTCTGGTCTATGGCCGGGGAGCTGTTTTTT	CASSVWSMAGELFF
TRBV7-2	TRBJ2-3	TRBD2	.	TGTGCCAGCAGCTCGGGACTAGCGGGCCGCACAGATACGCAGTATTTT	CASSSGLAGRTDTQYF
TRBV25-1	TRBJ2-5	.	.	TGTGCCAGCAGTGAATGGATAACAGGCCCTGACCAAGAGACCCAGTACTTC	CASSEWITGPDQETQYF
TRBV3-1/TRBV3-2	TRBJ2-3	.	.	TGTGCCAGCAGCCAAGATAGTCGTAGTGCGGATACGCAGTATTTT	CASSQDSRSADTQYF
TRBV7-2	TRBJ2-7	TRBD1	.	TGTGCCAGCAGCTTGCATGGACAGGGACTTGGCGAGCAGTACTTC	CASSLHGQGLGEQYF
TRBV19	TRBJ2-2	.	once	TGTGCCAGTAGTATAGTACGGGGTACGAACACCGGGGAGCTGTTTTTT	CASSIVRGTNTGELFF
TRBV5-4	TRBJ1-1	.	many	TGTGCCAGCAGTCCCGGGAGGACCTTGAACACTGAAGCTTTCTTT	CASSPGRTLNTEAFF
TRBV2	TRBJ1-3	.	few	TGTGCCAGCAGCCCTCAAACCAGCTCTGGAAACACCATATATTTT	CASSPQTSSGNTIYF
TRBV3-1/TRBV3-2	TRBJ2-5	.	.	TGTGCCAGCCGGGATCCTCAGGGGGAGACCCAGTACTTC	CASRDPQGETQYF
TRBV19	TRBJ2-2	TRBD1	.	TGTGCCAGTAGTATATCGGGCAGGGGGCTCTCCGGGGAGCTGTTTTTT	CASSISGRGLSGELFF
TRBV5-6	TRBJ2-7	.	.	TGTGCCAGCAGCCGGAATGGGGGGGCAAGGGAGCAGTACTTC	CASSRNGGAREQYF
TRBV9	TRBJ2-3	.	.	TGTGCCAGCAGCGTAGTAAGAGGACTACCCACAGATACGCAGTATTTT	CASSVVRGLPTDTQYF
TRBV28	TRBJ2-7	.	.	TGTGCCAGCGGGCGGGCCCTTTTCTCCTACGAGCAGTACTTC	CASGRALFSYEQYF
TRBV6-1	TRBJ1-3	TRBD1	.	TGTGCCAGCAGTGAAGCGCAGGGGGTGGGAAACACCATATATTTT	CASSEAQGVGNTIYF
TRBV15	TRBJ2-3	TRBD2	few	TGTGCCACCAGCAGACGGACTAGCGGAGGGAGGGATACGCAGTATTTT	CATSRRTSGGRDTQYF
TRBV20-1	TRBJ2-3	.	.	TGCAGTGCAAATATAAAAGATACGCAGTATTTT	CSANIKDTQYF
TRBV18	TRBJ1-3	.	.	TGTGCCAGCTCAGAAGGGACATCTGGCTCTGGAAACACCATATATTTT	CASSEGTSGSGNTIYF
TRBV6-5	TRBJ2-3	.	.	TGTGCCAGCAGTATAGGAGGGAGCACAGATACGCAGTATTTT	CASSIGGSTDTQYF
TRBV3-1/TRBV3-2	TRBJ2-5	.	.	TGTGCCAGCAGCCAACAGGGGAAGGAGACCCAGTACTTC	CASSQQGKETQYF
TRBV2	TRBJ2-5	.	.	TGTGCCAGCAGTGAAGTCGGGGGAAGAGAGACCCAGTACTTC	CASSEVGGRETQYF
TRBV2	TRBJ2-7	.	.	TGTGCCAGCAGTGCCTCTAAACAGCAGTACTTC	CASSASKQQYF
TRBV5-1	TRBJ2-1	TRBD2	.	TGCGCCAGCAGCCTGCATTGGCGGGGGTCTTACAATGAGCAGTTCTTC	CASSLHWRGSYNEQFF
TRBV2	TRBJ2-1	TRBD2	.	TGTGCCAGCAGTAAGCGGGGGGGTTACAATGAGCAGTTCTTC	CASSKRGGYNEQFF
TRBV14	TRBJ2-5	.	.	TGTGCCAGCAGCCAAGTCGGGGAGACCCAGTACTTC	CASSQVGETQYF
TRBV4-2	TRBJ2-1	TRBD2	large	TGTGCCAGCAGCCCCCCCGGTGGACTAGCGGGAGTTAATGAGCAGTTCTTC	CASSPPGGLAGVNEQFF
TRBV12-2	TRBJ1-3	.	once	TGTGCAAGTCGCTTCTCCGGGACAGGGGGCAGTTCAGCTGGAAACACCATATATTTT	CASRFSGTGGSSAGNTIYF
TRBV19	TRBJ2-7	TRBD2	once	TGTGCCAGTAGTTTCGGGACTAGCGGGAGCGACTTTTCCCACGAGCAGTACTTC	CASSFGTSGSDFSHEQYF
TRBV19	TRBJ2-5	.	few	TGTGCCAGTAGACAGAACCCAAGAGAGACCCAGTACTTC	CASRQNPRETQYF
TRBV7-2	TRBJ1-6	.	.	TGTGCCAGCAGACAAAATTACTCACCCCTCCACTTT	CASRQNYSPLHF
TRBV9	TRBJ2-2	TRBD2	.	TGTGCCAGCAGCCCCAGCGGGGGGGCCGTCGGGGAGCTGTTTTTT	CASSPSGGAVGELFF
TRBV27	TRBJ1-1	.	.	TGTGCCAGCAGTCCGACTCCGTGGCCACTTGAAGCTTTCTTT	CASSPTPWPLEAFF
TRBV7-9	TRBJ1-3	TRBD1	.	TGTGCCAGCAGTTTAACGACAGGGGGCGAGTCTGGAAACACCATATATTTT	CASSLTTGGESGNTIYF
TRBV28	TRBJ2-1	.	.	TGTGCCAGCAGTTTCGGGATGAGCTCCTACAATGAGCAGTTCTTC	CASSFGMSSYNEQFF
TRBV7-9	TRBJ2-3	.	.	TGTGCCAGCAGCTTAGTTGGGGCCGGTACAGATACGCAGTATTTT	CASSLVGAGTDTQYF
TRBV7-2	TRBJ1-1	.	.	TGTGCCAGCAGCTGGAGCCCAGGGATGAACACTGAAGCTTTCTTT	CASSWSPGMNTEAFF
TRBV7-9	TRBJ2-1	.	.	TGTGCCAGCAGCTTCCGAGTTGAGCAGTTCTTC	CASSFRVEQFF
TRBV19	TRBJ2-4	TRBD1	once	TGTGCCAGTAGTATAGGCTCCAGGGGGCGAATGGAAAACATTCAGTACTTC	CASSIGSRGRMENIQYF
TRBV25-1	TRBJ1-6	.	.	TGTGCCAGCAGTGTCTGGACAGACTCACCCCTCCACTTT	CASSVWTDSPLHF
TRBV7-6	TRBJ1-2	TRBD1	.	TGTGCCAGCAGCTTAGGTAGAGGGGGCGCCTATGGCTACACCTTC	CASSLGRGGAYGYTF
TRBV19	TRBJ1-5	.	.	TGTGCCAGTAGTTTAACGGCCCAACAGATCAATCAGCCCCAGCATTTT	CASSLTAQQINQPQHF
TRBV28	TRBJ2-1	TRBD1	once	TGTGCCAGCGTAACAGGGGGAAGGTCCTACAATGAGCAGTTCTTC	CASVTGGRSYNEQFF
TRBV5-4	TRBJ2-5	TRBD2	.	TGTGCCAGCAGCTTGGGGGGCCGGACTAGCGGGAGTGAGACCCAGTACTTC	CASSLGGRTSGSETQYF
TRBV5-1	TRBJ1-1	TRBD1	.	TGCGCCAGCAGCTTGTCGACAGGGGGGGACACTGAAGCTTTCTTT	CASSLSTGGDTEAFF
TRBV5-1	TRBJ2-1	TRBD2	.	TGCGCCAGCAGCTTTACTAGCGGGTTTTACAATGAGCAGTTCTTC	CASSFTSGFYNEQFF